The sequence of this T cell receptor beta chain was determined in a study of shared clonotypes between healthy human individuals. Study conclusions and caveats: In having few donors, the study represented limited genetic and exposure-history diversity. Non-shared clonotypes were found to have lower generation probabilities than the clonotypes that were shared by all four of the sorted-subset donors. Among the subsets, naive ones generally showed larger estimated richness than memory ones.

A word on this clone: Its antigen is unknown.

Assay used: immunoSEQ multiplex PCR; TCRdb lists only in-frame clones, some missing. The sample carries roughly 2 million clones, 90% to 96% recorded once. Negatively enriched CD4+ T cells were divided by CD45RA into naive and memory. V was clipped by 0 bases and J by 8 bases, with 11 bases between them. The CDR3 runs to 14 residues. The V gene's germline CDR1 is LGHNA and CDR2 YNFKEQ. The sequence was collected from a man between 18 and 35 years old in good health. Sequenced: naive CD4+ T cells sorted from blood. Specified subset: CD45RA+ positively selected. J is TRBJ2-1 and V is TRBV4-2, with D uncertain. The CDR3 spells CASSQDGLEDEQFF. The CDR3 nucleotides read TGTGCCAGCAGCCAAGATGGGCTAGAGGATGAGCAGTTCTTC.